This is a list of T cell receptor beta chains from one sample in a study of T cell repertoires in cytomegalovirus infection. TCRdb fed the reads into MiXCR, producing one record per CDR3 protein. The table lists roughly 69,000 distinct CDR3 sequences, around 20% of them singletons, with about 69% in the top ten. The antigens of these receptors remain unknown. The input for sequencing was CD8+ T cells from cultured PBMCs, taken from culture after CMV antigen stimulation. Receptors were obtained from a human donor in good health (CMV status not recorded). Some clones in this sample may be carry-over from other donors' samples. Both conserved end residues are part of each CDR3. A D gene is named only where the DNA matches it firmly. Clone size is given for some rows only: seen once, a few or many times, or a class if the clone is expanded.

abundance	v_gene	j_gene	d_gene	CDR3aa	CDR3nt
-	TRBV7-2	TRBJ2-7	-	CASSSLNGAGAYEQYF	TGTGCCAGCAGCTCCCTCAATGGGGCAGGAGCCTACGAGCAGTACTTC
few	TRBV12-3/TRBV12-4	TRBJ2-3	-	CASSFGFRDTQYF	TGTGCCAGCAGTTTCGGCTTTCGAGATACGCAGTATTTT
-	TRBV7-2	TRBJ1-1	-	CASSVPDREREAFF	TGTGCCAGCAGCGTTCCGGACAGAGAGCGTGAAGCTTTCTTT
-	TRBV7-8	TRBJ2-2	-	CASSLVGTGNVGELFF	TGTGCCAGCAGCTTAGTTGGGACGGGCAACGTCGGGGAGCTGTTTTTT
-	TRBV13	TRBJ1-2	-	CASSLGGIWGYTF	TGTGCCAGCAGCTTAGGAGGGATTTGGGGCTACACCTTC
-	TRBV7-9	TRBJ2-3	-	CASSLELATDTQYF	TGTGCCAGCAGCTTAGAATTGGCCACAGATACGCAGTATTTT
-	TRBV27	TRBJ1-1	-	CASSSPPSRANTEAFF	TGTGCCAGCAGTTCCCCACCTTCCCGGGCCAACACTGAAGCTTTCTTT
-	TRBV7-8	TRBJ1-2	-	CASSSDWGYTF	TGTGCCAGCAGCTCAGACTGGGGCTACACCTTC
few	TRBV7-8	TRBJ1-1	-	CASSVGTPEGAFF	TGTGCCAGCAGCGTTGGGACACCCGAGGGAGCTTTCTTT
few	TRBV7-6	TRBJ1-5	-	CASSLDLSSNQPQHF	TGTGCCAGCAGCTTAGACCTTTCCAGCAATCAGCCCCAGCATTTT
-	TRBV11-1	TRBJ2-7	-	CASSKSSTNYEQYF	TGTGCCAGCAGTAAAAGCTCGACGAACTACGAGCAGTACTTC
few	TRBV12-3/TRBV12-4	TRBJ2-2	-	CASRVPGVGELFF	TGTGCCAGCAGAGTCCCCGGGGTCGGGGAGCTGTTTTTT
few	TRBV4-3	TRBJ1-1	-	CASTQGGEAFF	TGCGCCAGCACCCAGGGCGGTGAAGCTTTCTTT
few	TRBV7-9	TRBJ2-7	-	CASSFGGTAYEQYF	TGTGCCAGCAGCTTCGGGGGGACAGCCTACGAGCAGTACTTC
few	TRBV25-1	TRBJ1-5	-	CASSAGDPNQPQHF	TGTGCCAGCAGTGCAGGGGATCCCAATCAGCCCCAGCATTTT
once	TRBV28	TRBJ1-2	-	CASSLFTGTSYGYTF	TGTGCCAGCAGTTTATTTACAGGAACGAGCTATGGCTACACCTTC
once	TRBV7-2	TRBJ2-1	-	CASSSGRRRENFYNEQFF	TGTGCCAGCAGCTCGGGGCGGCGACGGGAGAATTTCTACAATGAGCAGTTCTTC
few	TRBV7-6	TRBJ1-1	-	CASSLSVNTEAFF	TGTGCCAGCAGCTTATCAGTGAACACTGAAGCTTTCTTT
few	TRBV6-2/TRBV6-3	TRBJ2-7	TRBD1	CASSYSRDRGAYEQYF	TGTGCCAGCAGTTACTCCCGGGACAGGGGGGCGTACGAGCAGTACTTC
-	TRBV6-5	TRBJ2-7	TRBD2	CASSLTGAGEQYF	TGTGCCAGCAGTCTCACTGGAGCGGGGGAGCAGTACTTC
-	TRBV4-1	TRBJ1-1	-	CASSYALNTEAFF	TGCGCCAGCAGCTACGCCTTGAACACTGAAGCTTTCTTT
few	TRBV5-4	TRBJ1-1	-	CASSTDTMRETNTEAFF	TGTGCCAGCAGCACGGACACAATGAGGGAGACGAACACTGAAGCTTTCTTT
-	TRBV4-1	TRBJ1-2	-	CASSQEPPSGFYGYTF	TGCGCCAGCAGCCAAGAGCCCCCCTCAGGGTTCTATGGCTACACCTTC
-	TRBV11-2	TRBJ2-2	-	CASSSSTGELFF	TGTGCCAGCAGCTCGAGCACCGGGGAGCTGTTTTTT
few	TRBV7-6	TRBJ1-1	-	CALGPEAFF	TGTGCCCTAGGACCTGAAGCTTTCTTT
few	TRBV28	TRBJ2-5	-	CASSLWGQETQYF	TGTGCCAGCAGTTTGTGGGGCCAAGAGACCCAGTACTTC
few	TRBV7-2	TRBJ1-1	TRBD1	CASSKQGVLRNTEAFF	TGTGCCAGCAGCAAACAGGGGGTCTTGCGGAACACTGAAGCTTTCTTT
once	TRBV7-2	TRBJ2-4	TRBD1	CASSPPRTGGIQYF	TGTGCCAGCAGCCCACCGCGGACAGGGGGCATTCAGTACTTC
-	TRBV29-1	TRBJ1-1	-	CSVGRERTEAFF	TGCAGCGTTGGGAGGGAGCGAACTGAAGCTTTCTTT
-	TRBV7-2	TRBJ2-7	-	CASSLNGGGAANEQYF	TGTGCCAGCAGCTTAAATGGGGGGGGCGCGGCGAACGAGCAGTACTTC
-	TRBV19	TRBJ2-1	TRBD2	CACKTLAGMDEQFF	TGTGCCTGTAAAACCCTAGCGGGGATGGATGAGCAGTTCTTC
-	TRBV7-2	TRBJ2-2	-	CASSLGRGGGLAGELFF	TGTGCCAGCAGCTTAGGCAGAGGGGGAGGCTTAGCCGGGGAGCTGTTTTTT
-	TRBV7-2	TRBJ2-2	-	CASSLDPETANTGELFF	TGTGCCAGCAGCTTAGATCCTGAGACAGCGAACACCGGGGAGCTGTTTTTT
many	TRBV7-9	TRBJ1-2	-	CASSLSEFYGYTF	TGTGCCAGCAGCCTGTCGGAATTCTATGGCTACACCTTC